Below are 5 T cell receptor beta chains sequenced from a single sample in a study of identical twins. Using its own MiXCR run on the 5' RACE reads, TCRdb lists one record per CDR3 protein. Here the sample spans around 510,000 distinct CDR3 sequences, 13% to 15% being singletons. This same sample was also taken into another study, of yellow fever vaccine responses in identical twins.

Sequences were obtained from CD4+ T cells sorted from blood. These receptors all come from a young woman in good health.

This clonotype was counted a few times. This sequence joins TRBV20-1 and TRBJ2-7; 13 nucleotides line up with TRBD2. V gave up 6 bases and J gave up 6 bases; unmatched junction bases: 2. Germline assignment: CDR1 DFQATT and CDR2 SNEGSKA (reference sequence). The CDR3 is 12 amino acids. CDR3 residues: CSARLAGGEQYF. In DNA, the CDR3 is TGCAGTGCCCGACTAGCGGGAGGCGAGCAGTACTTC.

The V gene is TRBV7-3, the J gene TRBJ1-1; D call uncertain. The CDR3 spans 15 residues. With 0 bases removed from V and 6 bases from J, the gap between germline ends came to 14 bases. Germline values: CDR1 SGHTA, CDR2 FQGTGA. CDR3 protein: CASSLTWAVESEAFF. CDR3 DNA sequence: TGTGCCAGCAGCTTAACATGGGCGGTTGAATCTGAAGCTTTCTTT. Full variable domain (missing parts from reference TRBV7-3 and TRBJ1-1): GAGVSQTPSNKVTEKGKYVELRCDPISGHTALYWYRQSLGQGPEFLIYFQGTGAADDSGLPNDRFFAVRPEGSVSTLKIQRTERGDSAVYLCASSLTWAVESEAFFGQGTRLTVV.

V gene TRBV20-1 combines with J gene TRBJ2-1; TRBD2 agrees at 9 bases. The CDR3 length is 14 residues. In germline, CDR1 is DFQATT, CDR2 SNEGSKA (reference sequence). The CDR3 sequence: CSPHPGTSLHEQFF. In nucleotides, the CDR3 is TGCAGCCCCCACCCCGGGACTAGCCTCCATGAGCAGTTCTTC.

This chain uses TRBV18 with TRBJ2-5; 11 nucleotides agree with TRBD1. The V segment lost 0 bases and the J segment 3 bases; nucleotides outside the gene matches: 6. The CDR3 runs 17 residues. Germline V gives CDR1 KGHSH, CDR2 LQKENI. The DNA of the CDR3 is TGTGCCAGCTCACCACCGGCATGGACAGGGGGCGAAGAGACCCAGTACTTC. Protein product: CASSPPAWTGGEETQYF. The whole variable domain, remainder taken from reference TRBV18 and TRBJ2-5, is NAGVMQNPRHLVRRRGQEARLRCSPMKGHSHVYWYRQLPEEGLKFMVYLQKENIIDESGMPKERFSAEFPKEGPSILRIQQVVRGDSAAYFCASSPPAWTGGEETQYFGPGTRLLVL.

This clonotype turned up a few times. The gene calls are TRBV6-2 or TRBV6-3 and TRBJ1-1, with D unresolved. Germline V gene sequence: CDR1 MNHEY, CDR2 SVGEGT. The V gene lost 5 bases and the J gene lost 5 bases, with 15 bases spanning the gap. The CDR3 consists of 14 residues. In nucleotides, the CDR3 is TGTGCCAGCAGTCACGTAGTTAAGTCAACTGAAGCTTTCTTT. Translation: CASSHVVKSTEAFF.